Listed below are T cell receptor beta chains from one sample, sequenced in a study of identical twins. TCRdb itself ran the 5' RACE reads through MiXCR, one entry per CDR3 protein. The sample lists hundreds of thousands of distinct CDR3 sequences, about 7% occurring once. In addition, the sample was reused for a study of yellow fever vaccine responses in identical twins.

Sequenced material: PBMCs. The receptors stem from a woman aged 18-29 years in good health. CDR3s include the opening cysteine and the closing phenylalanine or tryptophan. The D gene is left open where the match is weak. Some rows have no size entry. The others give once, few or many, or a class for an expanded clone.

CDR3nt | CDR3aa | v_gene | d_gene | abundance | j_gene
TGTGCCACCAGTGATCCGGACAGGGCCACCGGGGAGCTGTTTTTT | CATSDPDRATGELFF | TRBV24-1 | TRBD1 | . | TRBJ2-2
TGTGCCAGCAGCCAAGAGTTCCAGAGCTCCTACGAGCAGTACTTC | CASSQEFQSSYEQYF | TRBV4-2 | . | few | TRBJ2-7
TGTGCCAGCAGCCAAGATGGACTAGCGGATTACACAGATACGCAGTATTTT | CASSQDGLADYTDTQYF | TRBV3-1 | TRBD2 | few | TRBJ2-3
TGTGCCAGCAGGCCGGCTAGCGAGCTCAACAATGAGCAGTTCTTC | CASRPASELNNEQFF | TRBV28 | . | . | TRBJ2-1
TGCAGTGCTAGACCCGGACTAGACGACTACTCCTACGAGCAGTACTTC | CSARPGLDDYSYEQYF | TRBV20-1 | TRBD2 | few | TRBJ2-7
TGTGCTTGCACTACTGGGGGGTCCTACAATGAGCAGTTCTTC | CACTTGGSYNEQFF | TRBV2 | . | few | TRBJ2-1
TGTGCCAGCAGTTTTTCCAGCTATGGCTACACCTTC | CASSFSSYGYTF | TRBV28 | . | . | TRBJ1-2
TGTGCCAGCAGGGGTACCCTCTGGGAGACCCAGTACTTC | CASRGTLWETQYF | TRBV27 | . | . | TRBJ2-5
TGTGCCAGCAGTCAACCCAGGGGCAGAAACATTCAGTACTTC | CASSQPRGRNIQYF | TRBV28 | . | . | TRBJ2-4
TGCGCCAGCAGCCAAAACAGGGGGGGCGAGCAGTACTTC | CASSQNRGGEQYF | TRBV4-1 | . | many | TRBJ2-7
TGCAGTGCTCAATCCCCGACAGGTGTGAACACTGAAGCTTTCTTT | CSAQSPTGVNTEAFF | TRBV20-1 | . | few | TRBJ1-1
TGTGCCACCAGTGATTCCGGGACAGGGGACATAAACACTGAAGCTTTCTTT | CATSDSGTGDINTEAFF | TRBV24-1 | TRBD1 | . | TRBJ1-1
TGTGCCAGCAGCCTTACCCGACAGGGGGATACGCAGTATTTT | CASSLTRQGDTQYF | TRBV6-2/TRBV6-3 | TRBD1 | . | TRBJ2-3
TGCGCCAGCAGTGAGCGCGCTAGCGGGGCCGATACGCAGTATTTT | CASSERASGADTQYF | TRBV10-1 | TRBD2 | few | TRBJ2-3
TGTGCCATCAGAAAGACAGGGGCGGATGAAAAACTGTTTTTT | CAIRKTGADEKLFF | TRBV10-3 | TRBD1 | . | TRBJ1-4
TGTGCCAGCAGCTTGGAGCTTCACGAGCAGTACTTC | CASSLELHEQYF | TRBV5-6 | . | . | TRBJ2-7
TGCAGCGTTGGGAGAAGACTAGCGGACTCCTACAATGAGCAGTTCTTC | CSVGRRLADSYNEQFF | TRBV29-1 | TRBD2 | . | TRBJ2-1
TGTGCCACCAGTGATCCGGTCCCGAAGGGCCCAGAGACCCAGTACTTC | CATSDPVPKGPETQYF | TRBV24-1 | . | . | TRBJ2-5
TGTGCCAGCAGCCCGACAGAGGGAAGCTGGGCCCTCCACTTT | CASSPTEGSWALHF | TRBV28 | . | few | TRBJ1-6
TGCAGTGCTAGGGTAGGACTAGCGGGGCAATACGAGCAGTACTTC | CSARVGLAGQYEQYF | TRBV20-1 | TRBD2 | . | TRBJ2-7
TGTGCCAGCAGCCAAGAGCTAGGCGGCCGTACTGAAGCTTTCTTT | CASSQELGGRTEAFF | TRBV14 | . | . | TRBJ1-1
TGTGCCAGCACCCGGGGGAGGAAGGGTGAAGCTTTCTTT | CASTRGRKGEAFF | TRBV3-1 | . | . | TRBJ1-1
TGCGCCAGCAGCCAAGTAGGACTCAACAGCGGTGGCTACACCTTC | CASSQVGLNSGGYTF | TRBV4-1 | . | many | TRBJ1-2
TGTGCCAGCAGTGAAGAGTCCCCGGCCTACGAGCAGTACTTC | CASSEESPAYEQYF | TRBV2 | . | . | TRBJ2-7
TGTGCCAGCAGCCGCGTCAACTCGAATACGCAGTATTTT | CASSRVNSNTQYF | TRBV7-9 | . | . | TRBJ2-3
TGTGCCAGCACCCTAGGAACAGGGGGCTGGTATGAAAAACTGTTTTTT | CASTLGTGGWYEKLFF | TRBV12-3/TRBV12-4 | TRBD1 | few | TRBJ1-4
TGTGCCAGCAGTTTAGGGCCGTTCAGCTGGAGGACTGAAGCTTTCTTT | CASSLGPFSWRTEAFF | TRBV27 | . | few | TRBJ1-1
TGTGCCAGCAGCTTAGTGTGGACGAGTTCCTATAATTCACCCCTCCACTTT | CASSLVWTSSYNSPLHF | TRBV7-2 | . | many | TRBJ1-6
TGTGCCAGTAGTATAAGGGGCGGCCGAGTTCGGTCAGACAATGAGCAGTTCTTC | CASSIRGGRVRSDNEQFF | TRBV19 | . | few | TRBJ2-1
TGTGCCAGCAGCTCCCCGGGGGGGGCGAATGGGGAGACCCAGTACTTC | CASSSPGGANGETQYF | TRBV7-8 | TRBD2 | once | TRBJ2-5
TGCGCCAGCAGCTTGGCAGACAACTCTGGGGCCAACGTCCTGACTTTC | CASSLADNSGANVLTF | TRBV5-1 | . | many | TRBJ2-6
TGCGCCAGCATGCCCCCCTGGGGACCAGGCATCTACAATGAGCAGTTCTTC | CASMPPWGPGIYNEQFF | TRBV5-1 | . | few | TRBJ2-1
TGCAGTGCCCGGCAGAGCGTCGGGGAGCTGTTTTTT | CSARQSVGELFF | TRBV20-1 | . | . | TRBJ2-2
TGTGCCATCAGCTCGCCGGGACTAGCGGGAGGGCCTGTATCCCACGAGCAGTACTTC | CAISSPGLAGGPVSHEQYF | TRBV2 | TRBD2 | . | TRBJ2-7
TGTGCCAGCAGGCACGGGTCTAGCTCCTACAATGAGCAGTTCTTC | CASRHGSSSYNEQFF | TRBV27 | . | . | TRBJ2-1
TGTGCCACCCGGGACAGGGTTTACACTGAAGCTTTCTTT | CATRDRVYTEAFF | TRBV10-3 | TRBD1 | . | TRBJ1-1
TGTGCCAGCAGCACGAAGACAGCCCCCTACAATGAGCAGTTCTTC | CASSTKTAPYNEQFF | TRBV9 | . | many | TRBJ2-1
TGTGCCATCAGTGAGAGGGAAGGACAGGGGTACATTCAGTACTTC | CAISEREGQGYIQYF | TRBV10-3 | TRBD1 | few | TRBJ2-4
TGCAGTGCTCCACGACACGGAGGTGACACTGAAGCTTTCTTT | CSAPRHGGDTEAFF | TRBV20-1 | . | many | TRBJ1-1
TGCGCCAGCAGCCTCGGCACGACAGCGAACACCGGGGAGCTGTTTTTT | CASSLGTTANTGELFF | TRBV5-1 | . | . | TRBJ2-2
TGTGCCACCAGCAGAATACCGGGACTAGCGGGAGGGCCCACAGATACGCAGTATTTT | CATSRIPGLAGGPTDTQYF | TRBV15 | TRBD2 | few | TRBJ2-3
TGTGCCAGCAGTTTCGGACTAGCGGGAGTGAACGAGCAGTACTTC | CASSFGLAGVNEQYF | TRBV12-3/TRBV12-4 | TRBD2 | few | TRBJ2-7
TGTGCCAGCAGCTTCGGAGGACAGCTTTCGGAGACCCAGTACTTC | CASSFGGQLSETQYF | TRBV11-2 | . | . | TRBJ2-5
TGTGCCAGCAGGAGAATAGCGGGCTCCTACAATGAGCAGTTCTTC | CASRRIAGSYNEQFF | TRBV5-6 | TRBD2 | few | TRBJ2-1
TGTGCCAGCAGCTTAATGCCCGGCTCCTACAATGAGCAGTTCTTC | CASSLMPGSYNEQFF | TRBV7-9 | . | few | TRBJ2-1